This entry describes one T cell receptor (beta chain). Its target is unknown. The study drew its donors from healthy HIV-negative adults without recent acute infections or vaccinations. Profiled with immunoSEQ multiplex PCR; TCRdb holds only in-frame clones, not every one. The table shows more than 2,000,000 clones, with more than 90% occurring only once. These data originate in a study of shared clonotypes between healthy human individuals. This CDR3 region has 15 residues. J was trimmed by 4 bases and V by 5 bases; bases with no gene match: 8. Looked up from germline, CDR1 is LGHNT and CDR2 is FRNRAP. Study-wide findings and caveats: Sampling used blood alone; tissue repertoires probably differ.

The sample comprised naive CD4+ T cells sorted from blood. Indicated subset: CD45RA+ positively selected. The V and J genes are TRBV12-5 and TRBJ2-5; 9 nucleotides match TRBD2. The clonotype originates from a man in his late teens or twenties in good health. The CDR3 spells CASGPIAGAPETQYF. The CDR3 region has the DNA TGTGCTAGTGGTCCCATAGCGGGAGCCCCAGAGACCCAGTACTTC. The whole variable domain, remainder taken from reference TRBV12-5 and TRBJ2-5, is DARVTQTPRHKVTEMGQEVTMRCQPILGHNTVFWYRQTMMQGLELLAYFRNRAPLDDSGMPKDRFSAEMPDATLATLKIQPSEPRDSAVYFCASGPIAGAPETQYFGPGTRLLVL.